This passage covers 18 T cell receptor beta chains from one sample sequenced in a study of blood T cell repertoires in COVID-19. Profiled with immunoSEQ multiplex PCR; TCRdb holds only in-frame clones, not every one. The repertoire consists of about 160,000 clones, with more than 85% occurring once and the leading ten covering around 0.5%. The specimen sequenced was peripheral blood. The receptors were gathered from a man aged 50 to 60 with acute or convalescent COVID-19.

The V gene is TRBV19, the J gene TRBJ2-2; TRBD2 might be the D (6 bases). The CDR3 length is 16 residues. V lost 3 bases to trimming and J lost 2 bases, with 13 bases between them. Germline V gene sequence: CDR1 LNHDA, CDR2 SQIVND (reference sequence). CDR3 residues: CASSIWGDLNTGELFF. The CDR3 DNA sequence: TGTGCCAGTAGTATTTGGGGGGACCTAAACACCGGGGAGCTGTTTTTT.

V gene TRBV29-1 combines with J gene TRBJ2-7; 8 bases match TRBD2. Germline V gene sequence: CDR1 SQVTM, CDR2 ANQGSEA. The ends lost 7 bases at V and 1 base at J; junction bases unmatched: 6. This CDR3 is built from 13 residues. This CDR3 reads CSGSAGGSYEQYF. The CDR3 DNA reads TGCAGCGGGTCCGCGGGGGGTTCCTACGAGCAGTACTTC.

This rearrangement joins TRBV5-5 to TRBJ2-7, with 10 nucleotides matching TRBD1. Germline loops: CDR1 SGHKS, CDR2 YYEKEE (reference sequence). V lost 0 bases and J lost 4; bases outside the gene matches: 1. The CDR3 covers 14 residues. The CDR3 nucleotides read TGTGCCAGCAGCTTGGGGACAGGGGGGTACGAGCAGTACTTC. It translates to CASSLGTGGYEQYF.

V and J are TRBV5-1 and TRBJ1-4; 8 bases align to TRBD1. CDR1 SGHRS and CDR2 YFSETQ come from the germline V gene. The V gene end was trimmed by 0 bases and the J gene end by 4 bases; junction bases not matched to a gene: 8. The CDR3 runs 17 residues. CDR3 nucleotides: TGCGCCAGCAGCTTGGCGGCAGGGGGCGCGGATAATGAAAAACTGTTTTTT. It specifies CASSLAAGGADNEKLFF.

The chain combines TRBV5-1 with TRBJ2-2; 9 bases are shared with TRBD1. V lost 1 base to trimming and J lost 3 bases; unmatched junction nucleotides: 10. The CDR3 runs 18 residues. Germline V gene lookup returns CDR1 SGHRS and CDR2 YFSETQ. CDR3 region: CASSLPTDRGFDTGELFF. In nucleotides, the CDR3 is TGCGCCAGCAGCTTGCCTACCGACAGGGGGTTCGACACCGGGGAGCTGTTTTTT.

This chain connects TRBV29-1 to TRBJ1-5, with TRBD1 as a possible D gene (5 bases). CDR1 and CDR2 from the germline V gene are SQVTM and ANQGSEA. The germline V and J ends were trimmed by 6 bases and 5 bases, with 14 bases remaining between them. This CDR3 is 13 amino acids long. CDR3 nucleotides: TGCAGCGTCGCTAAGGACAAATATCAGCCCCAGCATTTT. As protein: CSVAKDKYQPQHF.

In this sample, this clone turned up a few times. The chain employs TRBV19 and TRBJ1-5; TRBD1 might be the D (6 bases). Germline V gene data show CDR1 as LNHDA and CDR2 as SQIVND (reference sequence). Trimming took off 5 bases at V and 6 bases at J, with 17 bases between the two ends. The CDR3 runs to 15 residues. This CDR3 reads CASSDLQGRAQPQHF. The CDR3 DNA reads as TGTGCCAGTAGTGACCTACAGGGTAGGGCTCAGCCCCAGCATTTT.

The genes are TRBV27 and TRBJ1-5; TRBD1 might be the D (5 bases). This CDR3 comprises 14 residues. The V gene lost 2 bases and the J gene lost 5 bases, with 10 bases spanning the gap. Germline-derived CDR1 and CDR2 are MNHEY and SMNVEV (reference sequence). The CDR3 DNA reads as TGTGCCAGCAGTTTACTCTGGGGCGATCAGCCCCAGCATTTT. It specifies CASSLLWGDQPQHF.

This chain uses TRBV24-1 with TRBJ2-3; weak D call: TRBD2 (6 bases). The germline V gene encodes CDR1 KGHDR and CDR2 SFDVKD. V shed 6 bases and J shed 2 bases, with 17 bases lying between them. The CDR3 is made up of 16 amino acids. The chain's CDR3 is CATSSRRAVNTDTQYF. CDR3 sequence (DNA): TGTGCCACCAGTTCCAGGAGGGCGGTAAACACAGATACGCAGTATTTT.

V is TRBV10-3 and J is TRBJ2-1, with 9 positions matching TRBD2. The CDR3 is 19 amino acids. Per the germline V gene, CDR1 is ENHRY and CDR2 is SYGVKD. The V segment lost 2 bases and the J segment 3 bases; nucleotides outside the gene matches: 14. The CDR3 sequence: CAISERLAGSPTLYNEQFF. Written as DNA, the CDR3 is TGTGCCATCAGTGAGAGGCTAGCGGGATCCCCGACGCTCTACAATGAGCAGTTCTTC.

The chain carries TRBV4-3 and TRBJ2-1; D is ambiguous. The CDR3 contains 11 residues. Germline V CDR1 and CDR2: LGHNA, YSLEER. The V and J ends lost 0 bases and 8 bases respectively, with 2 bases between them. CDR3 region: CASSQDDEQFF. The CDR3 DNA is TGCGCCAGCAGCCAAGACGATGAGCAGTTCTTC.

This clone was counted a few times. V gene TRBV11-2 combines with J gene TRBJ2-7; 11 bases map to TRBD2. V lost 5 bases to trimming and J lost 3 bases; unmatched junction nucleotides: 6. This CDR3 comprises 15 residues. CDR1 SGHAT and CDR2 FQNNGV come from the germline V gene. DNA of the CDR3: TGTGCCAGCAGCAAGACTAGCGGGATAGACTACGAGCAGTACTTC. This encodes CASSKTSGIDYEQYF.

The genes are TRBV5-4 and TRBJ2-1; TRBD2 aligns across 9 bases. V lost 0 bases to trimming and J lost 3 bases; unmatched junction nucleotides: 10. Germline V gene lookup returns CDR1 SGHNT and CDR2 YYREEE (reference sequence). This CDR3 contains 18 residues. DNA for the CDR3: TGTGCCAGCAGCTTGGCCAAACTAGCGGGTGAAGGCTACAATGAGCAGTTCTTC. Its translation: CASSLAKLAGEGYNEQFF.

This clone showed up just once. The chain links TRBV5-4 to TRBJ2-7; 9 bases are a match to TRBD2. This CDR3 has 14 amino acids. Germline-derived CDR1 and CDR2 are SGHNT and YYREEE (reference sequence). Trimming took 2 bases from V and 5 from J; bases not matched to a gene: 5. As DNA, the CDR3 is TGTGCCAGCAGCTTACCTAGCGGGAACCACGAGCAGTACTTC. Translating it yields CASSLPSGNHEQYF.

The chain has TRBV20-1 and TRBJ1-2; no firm D call. CDR3 length equals 13 residues. V lost 3 bases to trimming and J lost 4 bases, with 12 bases between them. Germline V gene data show CDR1 as DFQATT and CDR2 as SNEGSKA (reference sequence). The CDR3 protein is CSASQANLYGYTF. CDR3 bases: TGCAGTGCTAGTCAGGCGAACCTCTATGGCTACACCTTC.

This chain links TRBV6-5 with TRBJ1-6, with 7 bases lining up with TRBD1. The CDR3 is made up of 13 amino acids. Germline trimming cut 9 bases from V and 5 bases from J; bases unmatched to any gene: 4. CDR1 MNHEY and CDR2 SVGAGI come from the germline V gene. Here the CDR3 DNA reads TGTGCCAGTCAGACAGGGAATAATTCACCCCTCCACTTT. This gives the protein CASQTGNNSPLHF.

V gene TRBV11-2 combines with J gene TRBJ2-1, with 8 bases that match TRBD2. The CDR3 is made up of 15 amino acids. Looked up from germline, CDR1 is SGHAT and CDR2 is FQNNGV. Unmatched junction bases numbered 7, after V lost 5 bases and J lost 4 bases. CDR3 DNA: TGTGCCAGCAGCATTGGACTAGCCCTATACAATGAGCAGTTCTTC. Amino acid sequence: CASSIGLALYNEQFF.

The rearrangement links TRBV29-1 to TRBJ2-5, with 8 bases lining up with TRBD1. The CDR3 length is 12 residues. J lost 5 bases, V lost 6 bases, and 5 bases had no gene match. CDR1 and CDR2 from the germline V gene are SQVTM and ANQGSEA. The CDR3 region has the DNA TGCAGCGTCGCAGGGGGCGGGGAGACCCAGTACTTC. Its translation is CSVAGGGETQYF.